These T cell receptor beta chains were read from a single sample in a study of T cell repertoires in cytomegalovirus infection. TCRdb re-derived calls from the reads in MiXCR, one entry per CDR3 protein. Of under 200,000 distinct CDR3 sequences listed, roughly 9% are singletons. The sequencing input was PBMCs. The receptors originated from a human donor in good health (CMV status not recorded). Some clones in this sample may be carry-over from other donors' samples. Each CDR3 is given with its conserved first and last residue. The D gene is left open where the match is weak. Where a row states a size, it is once, few, many or the class of an expanded clone; other rows omit it.

>many|15|-|TRBV5-4|TRBJ2-5
TGTGCCAGCAGCCGAACCACAGGGGGGGGAGAGACCCAGTACTTC
CASSRTTGGGETQYF
>many|15|TRBD2|TRBV7-8|TRBJ2-3
TGTGCCAGCAGCTTAGATATAGCGGGAGAAGGTACGCAGTATTTT
CASSLDIAGEGTQYF
>few|16|TRBD2|TRBV24-1|TRBJ2-1
TGTGCCACCGGGGGGGGGGTAGCGGGAGATTACAGTGAGCAGTTCTTC
CATGGGVAGDYSEQFF
>many|16|TRBD2|TRBV11-3|TRBJ2-1
TGTGCCAGCAGCGCCCGACTAGCGGGGGGGCGGGATGAGCAGTTCTTC
CASSARLAGGRDEQFF
>few|14|-|TRBV5-1|TRBJ2-7
TGCGCCAGCAGCTTGTCCAAGACTCTCCACGAGCAGTACTTC
CASSLSKTLHEQYF
>-|17|TRBD2|TRBV20-1|TRBJ2-5
TGCAGTGCTAGACATCCTTTAGCGGGAGGGCCTGAAGAGACCCAGTACTTC
CSARHPLAGGPEETQYF
>-|13|-|TRBV20-1|TRBJ1-5
TGCAGCTCCTTAGAGAATAGCAATCAGCCCCAGCATTTT
CSSLENSNQPQHF
>few|10|-|TRBV9|TRBJ1-4
TGTGCCAGCGGAGGTGAAAAACTGTTTTTT
CASGGEKLFF
>many|13|TRBD2|TRBV20-1|TRBJ2-7
TGCAGTGCTAGAGATCAGCGGGACTACGAGCAGTACTTC
CSARDQRDYEQYF
>few|15|-|TRBV7-8|TRBJ2-1
TGTGCCAGCAGCTTTTCTGGGGACAAGGTCCATGAGCAGTTCTTC
CASSFSGDKVHEQFF
>once|14|-|TRBV7-2|TRBJ1-6
TGTGCCAGCAGATCGAAAGTAAGCAATTCACCCCTCCACTTT
CASRSKVSNSPLHF
>many|15|-|TRBV30|TRBJ1-2
TGTGCCTGGACAACAGGTTGGGCAAGCACTCATGGCTACACCTTC
CAWTTGWASTHGYTF
>few|14|-|TRBV19|TRBJ1-1
TGTGCCAGTGGAAGCGGACAGTATAACACTGAAGCTTTCTTT
CASGSGQYNTEAFF
>-|15|-|TRBV7-9|TRBJ1-2
TGTGCCAGCAGCTTAGAGCCGAGTGTTCACTATGGCTACACCTTC
CASSLEPSVHYGYTF
>many|15|-|TRBV6-6|TRBJ2-5
TGTGCCAGCAGTCACACTTCGACAGTTCAAGAGACCCAGTACTTC
CASSHTSTVQETQYF
>many|14|TRBD1|TRBV7-8|TRBJ1-2
TGTGCCAGCAGCCCCCGGGACAGCTCCTATGGCTACACCTTC
CASSPRDSSYGYTF